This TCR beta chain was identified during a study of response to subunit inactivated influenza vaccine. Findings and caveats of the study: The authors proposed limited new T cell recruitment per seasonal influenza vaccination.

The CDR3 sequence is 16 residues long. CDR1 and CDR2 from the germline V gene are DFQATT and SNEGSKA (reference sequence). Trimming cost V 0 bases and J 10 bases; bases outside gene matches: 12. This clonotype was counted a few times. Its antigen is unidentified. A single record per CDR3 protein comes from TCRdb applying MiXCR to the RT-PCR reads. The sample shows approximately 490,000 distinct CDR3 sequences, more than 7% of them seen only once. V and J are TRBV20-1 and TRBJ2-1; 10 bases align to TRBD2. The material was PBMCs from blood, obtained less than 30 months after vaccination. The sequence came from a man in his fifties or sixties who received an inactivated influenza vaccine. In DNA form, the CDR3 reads TGCAGTGCTAGAGATCGTTCCCTAGCGGGGGCACAAGAGCAGTTCTTC. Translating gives CSARDRSLAGAQEQFF.